This T cell receptor beta chain was sequenced during a study of regulatory and conventional T cells in breast cancer (dated by TCRdb to between 2015 and 2016). Library preparation used PCR. Sequencing was performed on an Illumina MiSeq. TCRdb reanalyzed the raw reads on its own, using fastp at Q25 for trimming and MiXCR for clone calling, and kept in-frame beta chains. Identical CDR3 proteins give one entry, which carries the most common genes and DNA. The sample includes under 20,000 distinct CDR3 sequences, with around 30% observed a single time. 1.6% of the sample goes to the ten largest clones. This clonotype was counted only a few times. Its specific antigen is unknown. Nothing much larger sits one base from this clone, and base qualities are not available. The CDR3 spans 15 residues, from the cysteine through the phenylalanine. Only the CDR3 DNA stays, 45 bases, in frame from base 1. Trimming leaves V shorter by 6 bases and J shorter by 3 bases, with the junction holding 4 bases beyond the gene matches.

Sequencing was carried out using conventional T cells from blood. The source of this sequence is a female donor in good health. The V gene is TRBV12-3 or TRBV12-4 and the J gene is TRBJ2-1; 11 bases in between match TRBD2. The bases are TGTGCCAGCAGGCCCGGGACTAGCGGCTACAATGAGCAGTTCTTC. This is translated as CASRPGTSGYNEQFF.